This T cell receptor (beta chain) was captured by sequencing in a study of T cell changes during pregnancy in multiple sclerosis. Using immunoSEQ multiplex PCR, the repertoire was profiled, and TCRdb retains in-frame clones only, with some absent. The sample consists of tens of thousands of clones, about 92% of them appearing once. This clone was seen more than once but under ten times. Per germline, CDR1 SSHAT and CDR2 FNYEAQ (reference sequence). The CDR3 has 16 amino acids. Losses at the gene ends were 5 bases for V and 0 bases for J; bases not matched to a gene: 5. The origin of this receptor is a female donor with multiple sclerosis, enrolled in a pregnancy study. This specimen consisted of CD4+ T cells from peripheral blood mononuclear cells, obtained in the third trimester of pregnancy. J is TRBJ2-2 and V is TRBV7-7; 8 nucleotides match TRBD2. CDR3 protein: CASSNLAGANTGELFF. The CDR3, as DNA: TGTGCCAGCAGCAATCTAGCGGGTGCGAACACCGGGGAGCTGTTTTTT. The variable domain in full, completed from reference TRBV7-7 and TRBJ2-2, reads GAGVSQSPRYKVTKRGQDVTLRCDPISSHATLYWYQQALGQGPEFLTYFNYEAQPDKSGLPSDRFSAERPEGSISTLTIQRTEQRDSAMYRCASSNLAGANTGELFFGEGSRLTVL.